This note documents a single T cell receptor beta chain sequence. The data were taken from a study of cytomegalovirus exposure and HLA in healthy donors. The CDR3 runs to 11 residues. The V gene lost 2 bases and the J gene lost 4 bases, with 6 bases spanning the gap. Germline lookup yields CDR1 GTSNPN and CDR2 SVGIG (reference sequence). The PCR made use of 60 Vbeta and 13 Jbeta primers. In the source study's methods: A later analysis tallied some 80 million unique TCR beta chains, about 11 million of them shared. Sequencing was performed with immunoSEQ multiplex PCR; in TCRdb, only in-frame clones are kept and a portion is missing. The DNA gave D and trimming, while V, J and clone size come from that table. The sample has 150,000 or so clones; roughly four fifths are singletons.

The sequencing sample was made of PBMCs. The gene calls are TRBV30 and TRBJ2-7; tentatively, D is TRBD1 (5 bases). The source of this sequence is a man aged 45-65 years in good health and CMV-seropositive. CDR3 DNA: TGTGCCTGGAGTAACAGGTACGAGCAGTACTTC. The encoded protein is CAWSNRYEQYF.